The clone carrying this T cell receptor beta chain was seen a handful of times. The target antigen is unknown. An end of the junction differs from the germline gene, which may be a read error. TCRdb reprocessed the 5' RACE reads with MiXCR, giving one entry per CDR3 protein. Of about 210,000 distinct CDR3 sequences in the sample, roughly 27% are singletons; the top ten hold about an eighth. This sample is drawn from a study of T-cell memory formation after mild COVID-19. Study information: TCR clusters were largely donor specific. Study results and caveats: Among clones contracting day 15 to 85, CD4/CD8 was balanced, whereas later expanders leaned CD4+.

This CDR3 region has 14 residues. The germline V gene encodes CDR1 MGHRA and CDR2 YSYEKL. V and J are TRBV4-1 and TRBJ1-1; 7 positions match TRBD1. The sequenced sample consisted of PBMCs or a T cell subset sorted from them (not recorded which). This clonotype originated in an adult woman who had mild COVID-19 (a few samples of this study predate the infection). Cell type and time point are not known. The CDR3 loop is CASSQDRVNTEAFF. The CDR3 coding sequence is TGTGCCAGCAGCCAAGACAGGGTGAACACTGAAGCTTTCTTT.